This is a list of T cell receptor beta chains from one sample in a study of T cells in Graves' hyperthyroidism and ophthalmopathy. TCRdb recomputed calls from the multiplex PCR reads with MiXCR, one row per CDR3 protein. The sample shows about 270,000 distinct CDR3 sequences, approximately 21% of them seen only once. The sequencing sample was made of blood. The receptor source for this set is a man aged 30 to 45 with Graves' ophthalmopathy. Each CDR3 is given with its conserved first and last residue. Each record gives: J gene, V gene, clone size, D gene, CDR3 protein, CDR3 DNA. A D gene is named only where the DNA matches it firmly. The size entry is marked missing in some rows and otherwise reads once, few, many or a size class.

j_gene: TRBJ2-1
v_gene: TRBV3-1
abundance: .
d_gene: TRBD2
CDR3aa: CASSPRTSLSEQFF
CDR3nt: TGTGCCAGCAGCCCCCGGACTAGTCTCAGTGAGCAGTTCTTC

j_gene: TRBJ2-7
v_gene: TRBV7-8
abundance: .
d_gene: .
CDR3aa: CASSPRGGRAEQYF
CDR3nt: TGTGCCAGCAGCCCGAGAGGGGGAAGGGCCGAGCAGTACTTC

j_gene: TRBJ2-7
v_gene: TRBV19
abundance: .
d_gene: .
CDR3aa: CASSIGGSEQYF
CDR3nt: TGTGCCAGTAGTATCGGAGGGAGTGAGCAGTACTTC

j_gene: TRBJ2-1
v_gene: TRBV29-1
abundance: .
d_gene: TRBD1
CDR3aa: CSVDGTGGAMRSYNEQFF
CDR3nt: TGCAGCGTTGACGGGACAGGGGGCGCAATGAGATCCTACAATGAGCAGTTCTTC

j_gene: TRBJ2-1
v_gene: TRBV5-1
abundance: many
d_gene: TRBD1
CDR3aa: CASKSGTGGNEQFF
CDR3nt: TGCGCCAGCAAATCCGGGACAGGGGGCAATGAGCAGTTCTTC

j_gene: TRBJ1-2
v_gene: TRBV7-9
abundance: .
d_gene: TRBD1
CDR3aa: CASSRDRVDGYTF
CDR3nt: TGTGCCAGCAGCCGGGACAGGGTTGATGGCTACACCTTC

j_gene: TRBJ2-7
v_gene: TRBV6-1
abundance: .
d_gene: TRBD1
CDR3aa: CASSEGTGGLYEQYF
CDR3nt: TGTGCCAGCAGTGAAGGGACAGGGGGCTTATACGAGCAGTACTTC

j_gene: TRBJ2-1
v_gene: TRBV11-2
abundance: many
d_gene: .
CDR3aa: CASSLSAGVYSEQFF
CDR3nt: TGTGCCAGCAGCTTGTCGGCAGGGGTTTACAGTGAGCAGTTCTTC

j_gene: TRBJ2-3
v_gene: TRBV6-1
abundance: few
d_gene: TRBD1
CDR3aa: CASRGDSSTDTQYF
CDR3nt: TGTGCCAGCAGGGGGGACAGCAGCACAGATACGCAGTATTTT

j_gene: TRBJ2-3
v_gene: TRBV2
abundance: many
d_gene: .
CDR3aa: CASQRGGPNTDTQYF
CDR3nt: TGTGCCAGCCAACGGGGAGGCCCCAACACAGATACGCAGTATTTT

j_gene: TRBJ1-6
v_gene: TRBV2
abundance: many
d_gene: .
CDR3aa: CASSGRSSYNSPLHF
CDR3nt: TGTGCCAGCAGTGGGAGGAGCTCCTATAATTCACCCCTCCACTTT

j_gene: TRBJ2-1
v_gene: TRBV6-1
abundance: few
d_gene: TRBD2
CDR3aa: CATISGGGRASGEQFF
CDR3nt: TGTGCCACCATCTCCGGAGGCGGGAGGGCTAGCGGTGAGCAGTTCTTC

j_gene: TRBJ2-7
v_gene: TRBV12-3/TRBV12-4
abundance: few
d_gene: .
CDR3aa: CASSLRSGHEQYF
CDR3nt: TGTGCCAGCAGCCTTCGGAGCGGTCACGAGCAGTACTTC

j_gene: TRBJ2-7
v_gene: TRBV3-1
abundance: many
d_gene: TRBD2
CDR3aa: CASSLKLASYEQYF
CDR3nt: TGTGCCAGCAGCCTCAAACTAGCGTCCTACGAGCAGTACTTC

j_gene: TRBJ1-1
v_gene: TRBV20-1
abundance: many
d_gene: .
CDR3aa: CSAPSGVRVNTEAFF
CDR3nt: TGCAGTGCCCCGAGCGGGGTTCGGGTGAACACTGAAGCTTTCTTT

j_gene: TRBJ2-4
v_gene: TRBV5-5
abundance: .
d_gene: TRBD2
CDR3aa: CASSHAGREGNIQYF
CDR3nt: TGTGCCAGCAGCCACGCGGGCAGGGAGGGAAACATTCAGTACTTC

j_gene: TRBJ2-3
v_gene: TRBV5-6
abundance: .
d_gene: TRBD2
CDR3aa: CASSLLAGGADTQYF
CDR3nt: TGTGCCAGCAGCTTGTTGGCGGGAGGGGCAGATACGCAGTATTTT

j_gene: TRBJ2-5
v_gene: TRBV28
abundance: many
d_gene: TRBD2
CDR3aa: CASSPMLGTSGAQETQYF
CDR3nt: TGTGCCAGCAGTCCTATGTTAGGGACTAGCGGAGCTCAAGAGACCCAGTACTTC

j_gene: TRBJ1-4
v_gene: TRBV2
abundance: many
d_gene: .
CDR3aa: CASSERDGRITNEKLFF
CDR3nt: TGTGCCAGCAGTGAAAGAGATGGACGGATAACTAATGAAAAACTGTTTTTT

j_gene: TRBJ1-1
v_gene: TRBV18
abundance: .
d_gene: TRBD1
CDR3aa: CASSWGQVNTEAFF
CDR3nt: TGTGCCAGCTCATGGGGACAGGTGAACACTGAAGCTTTCTTT

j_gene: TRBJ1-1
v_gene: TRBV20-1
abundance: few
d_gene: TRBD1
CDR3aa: CSASRGQALGAFF
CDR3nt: TGCAGTGCTAGTAGGGGACAGGCCCTGGGGGCTTTCTTT

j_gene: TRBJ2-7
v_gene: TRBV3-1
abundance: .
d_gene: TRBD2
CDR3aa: CASSHWTSGGWEQYF
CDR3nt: TGTGCCAGCAGCCACTGGACTAGCGGGGGCTGGGAGCAGTACTTC

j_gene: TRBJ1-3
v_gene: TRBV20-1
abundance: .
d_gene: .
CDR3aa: CSARVKTPSGNTIYF
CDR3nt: TGCAGTGCTAGAGTCAAGACCCCCTCTGGAAACACCATATATTTT

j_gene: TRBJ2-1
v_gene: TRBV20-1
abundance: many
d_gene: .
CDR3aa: CSAPTPETRRGSYNEQFF
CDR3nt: TGCAGTGCACCGACTCCGGAGACTAGGCGTGGCTCCTACAATGAGCAGTTCTTC

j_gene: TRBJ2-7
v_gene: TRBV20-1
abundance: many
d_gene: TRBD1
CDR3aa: CSARGTGQNYEQYF
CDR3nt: TGCAGTGCTAGAGGGACGGGACAGAACTACGAGCAGTACTTC

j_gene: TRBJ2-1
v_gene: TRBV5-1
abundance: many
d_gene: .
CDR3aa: CASSFEPTSGTYNEQFF
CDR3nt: TGCGCCAGCAGCTTTGAGCCCACCAGCGGAACCTACAATGAGCAGTTCTTC

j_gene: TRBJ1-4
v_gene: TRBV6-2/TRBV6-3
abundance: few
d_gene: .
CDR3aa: CASSRGRGNEKLFF
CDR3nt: TGTGCCAGCAGCAGGGGCCGTGGGAATGAAAAACTGTTTTTT

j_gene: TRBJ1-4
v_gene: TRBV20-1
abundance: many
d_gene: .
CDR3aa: CSARNSIANEKLFF
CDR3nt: TGCAGTGCTAGAAACAGTATTGCTAATGAAAAACTGTTTTTT

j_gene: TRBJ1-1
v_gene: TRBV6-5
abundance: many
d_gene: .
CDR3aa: CASSYSVSSTEAFF
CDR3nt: TGTGCCAGCAGTTACTCGGTTTCGAGCACTGAAGCTTTCTTT

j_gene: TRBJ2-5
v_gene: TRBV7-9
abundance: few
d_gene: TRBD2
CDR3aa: CASSFSYWREETQYF
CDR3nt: TGTGCCAGCAGCTTCAGTTACTGGCGGGAGGAGACCCAGTACTTC

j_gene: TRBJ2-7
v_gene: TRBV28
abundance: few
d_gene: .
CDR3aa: CASRQGTFSSYEQYF
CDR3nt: TGTGCCAGCAGACAAGGGACGTTTAGCTCCTACGAGCAGTACTTC

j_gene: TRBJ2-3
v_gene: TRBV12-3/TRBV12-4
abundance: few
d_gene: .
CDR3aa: CASSSPTGSTGTDTQYF
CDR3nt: TGTGCCAGCAGTTCCCCAACAGGGTCAACTGGCACAGATACGCAGTATTTT

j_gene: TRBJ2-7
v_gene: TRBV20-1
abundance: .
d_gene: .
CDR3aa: CSARDSSTYEQYF
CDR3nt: TGCAGTGCTAGAGATAGCAGTACCTACGAGCAGTACTTC

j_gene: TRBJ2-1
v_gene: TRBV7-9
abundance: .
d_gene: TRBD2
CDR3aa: CVSSFGLAGNDQFF
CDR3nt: TGTGTCAGCAGCTTTGGTCTAGCGGGGAATGACCAGTTCTTC

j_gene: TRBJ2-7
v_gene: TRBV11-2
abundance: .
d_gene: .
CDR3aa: CASSSGTPIYEQYF
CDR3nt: TGCGCCAGCAGCTCCGGGACACCGATCTACGAGCAGTACTTC

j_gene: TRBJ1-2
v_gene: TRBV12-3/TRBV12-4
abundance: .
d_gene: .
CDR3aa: CASTLRVARGYTF
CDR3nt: TGTGCCAGCACCCTCAGGGTAGCGCGCGGCTACACCTTC

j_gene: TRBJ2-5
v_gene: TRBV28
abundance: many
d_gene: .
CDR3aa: CASSSFGGPQQGYF
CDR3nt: TGTGCCAGCAGTTCCTTCGGGGGGCCCCAACAGGGGTACTTC

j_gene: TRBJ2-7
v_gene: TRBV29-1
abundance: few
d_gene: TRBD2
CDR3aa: CSGTSGGEQYF
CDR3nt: TGCAGCGGGACTAGCGGCGGCGAGCAGTACTTC

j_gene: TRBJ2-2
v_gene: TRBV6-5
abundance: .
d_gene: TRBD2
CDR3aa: CASSYEAGTGELFF
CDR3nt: TGTGCCAGCAGTTACGAAGCGGGGACCGGGGAGCTGTTTTTT

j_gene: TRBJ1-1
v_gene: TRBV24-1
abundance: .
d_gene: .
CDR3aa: CATRLSRDTEAFF
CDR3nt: TGTGCCACCAGACTCAGCAGGGACACTGAAGCTTTCTTT

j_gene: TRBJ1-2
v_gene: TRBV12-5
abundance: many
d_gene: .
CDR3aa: CASGYRQTNYGYTF
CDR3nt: TGTGCTAGTGGTTACCGACAGACCAACTATGGCTACACCTTC

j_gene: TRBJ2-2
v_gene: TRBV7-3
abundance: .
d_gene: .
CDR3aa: CASSPRGRRAGELFF
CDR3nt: TGTGCCAGCAGCCCCAGGGGGAGGAGGGCCGGGGAGCTGTTTTTT

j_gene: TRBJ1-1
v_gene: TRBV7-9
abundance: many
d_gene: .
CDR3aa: CASSLVPDSEAFF
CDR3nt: TGTGCCAGCAGCTTAGTCCCGGACAGTGAAGCTTTCTTT

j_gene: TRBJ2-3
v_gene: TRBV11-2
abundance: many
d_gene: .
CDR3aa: CASSLDNRLDTQYF
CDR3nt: TGTGCCAGCAGCTTAGATAACCGCTTGGATACGCAGTATTTT

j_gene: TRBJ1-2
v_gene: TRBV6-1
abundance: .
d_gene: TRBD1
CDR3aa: CASSEALSDRISGYTF
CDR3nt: TGTGCCAGCAGTGAAGCGCTTTCGGACAGGATCTCTGGCTACACCTTC

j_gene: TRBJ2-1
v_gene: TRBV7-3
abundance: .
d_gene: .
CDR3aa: CASSFGGPNEQFF
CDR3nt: TGTGCCAGCAGCTTTGGGGGGCCCAATGAGCAGTTCTTC

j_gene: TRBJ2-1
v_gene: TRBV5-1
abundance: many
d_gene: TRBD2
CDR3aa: CASSSLAGGEQFF
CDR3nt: TGCGCCAGCAGCTCATTAGCGGGAGGTGAGCAGTTCTTC

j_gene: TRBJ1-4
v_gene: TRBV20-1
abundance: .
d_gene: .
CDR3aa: CSARGRGRPEGEKLFF
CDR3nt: TGCAGTGCTAGAGGGAGGGGACGACCTGAGGGCGAAAAACTGTTTTTT

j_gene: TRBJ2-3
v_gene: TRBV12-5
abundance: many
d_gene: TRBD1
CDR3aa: CASGWGPGQLGTDTQYF
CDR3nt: TGTGCTAGTGGCTGGGGACCGGGACAGCTCGGAACAGATACGCAGTATTTT

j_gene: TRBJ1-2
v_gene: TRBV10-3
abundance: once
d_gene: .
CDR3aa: CAISELSYGYTF
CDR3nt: TGTGCCATCAGTGAGCTTAGCTATGGCTACACCTTC

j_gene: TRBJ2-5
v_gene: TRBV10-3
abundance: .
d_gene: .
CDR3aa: CAISPDRGGGTQYF
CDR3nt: TGTGCCATCAGCCCCGACCGAGGTGGCGGGACCCAGTACTTC

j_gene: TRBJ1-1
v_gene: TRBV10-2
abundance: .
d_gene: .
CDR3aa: CASSEAGRYGAFF
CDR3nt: TGCGCCAGCAGTGAGGCGGGACGGTACGGAGCTTTCTTT

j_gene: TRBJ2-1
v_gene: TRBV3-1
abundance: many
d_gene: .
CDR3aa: CASSERASYNEQFF
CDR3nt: TGTGCCAGCAGCGAGCGGGCCTCCTACAATGAGCAGTTCTTC

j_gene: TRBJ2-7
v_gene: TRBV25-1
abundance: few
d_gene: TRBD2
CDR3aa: CASSGTSGSEQYF
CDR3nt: TGTGCCAGCAGTGGGACTAGCGGGAGCGAGCAGTACTTC